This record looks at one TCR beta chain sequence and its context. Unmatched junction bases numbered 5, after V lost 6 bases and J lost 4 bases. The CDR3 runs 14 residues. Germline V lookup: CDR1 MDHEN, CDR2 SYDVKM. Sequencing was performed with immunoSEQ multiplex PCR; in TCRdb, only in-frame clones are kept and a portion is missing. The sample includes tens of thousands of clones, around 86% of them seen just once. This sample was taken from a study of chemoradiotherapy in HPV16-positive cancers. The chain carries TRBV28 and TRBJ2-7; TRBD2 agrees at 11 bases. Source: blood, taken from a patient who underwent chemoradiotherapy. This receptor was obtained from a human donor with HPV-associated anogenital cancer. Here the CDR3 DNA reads TGTGCCAGCAGAACGACTAGCGGGACATACGAGCAGTACTTC. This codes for CASRTTSGTYEQYF.